This T cell receptor (beta chain) came from a study of cytomegalovirus exposure and HLA in healthy donors. Germline V gene lookup returns CDR1 GTSNPN and CDR2 SVGIG (reference sequence). V gave up 2 bases and J gave up 5 bases; unmatched junction bases: 4. The CDR3 covers 14 residues. PCR amplification relied on 60 Vbeta primers (plus 13 Jbeta primers). The method was immunoSEQ multiplex PCR; TCRdb's version includes in-frame clones alone and lacks a portion of them. The sample includes over 150,000 clones, roughly three quarters of them seen just once. This receptor was obtained from a woman aged 50 to 60 in good health and CMV-seropositive. The sample comprised PBMCs. The J gene is TRBJ2-1, the V gene TRBV30; 9 bases align to TRBD1. The CDR3, as DNA: TGTGCCTGGAGTATCGACAGGGGGGACAATGAGCAGTTCTTC. Translating gives CAWSIDRGDNEQFF.